A single sample gave rise to the 28 T cell receptor beta chains below, sequenced in a study of cytomegalovirus exposure and HLA in healthy donors. The PCR was carried out with 60 Vbeta primers and 13 Jbeta primers. Using immunoSEQ multiplex PCR, the repertoire was profiled, and TCRdb retains in-frame clones only, with some absent. Of 150,000 to 200,000 clones in the sample, roughly 79% were seen once. Sample: PBMCs. The origin of the receptors is a man aged 25 to 45 in good health and CMV-seronegative.

The chain has TRBV9 and TRBJ2-1; TRBD2 matches at 9 bases. V lost 0 bases to trimming and J lost 8 bases; unmatched junction nucleotides: 9. The CDR3 sequence is 16 residues long. Germline loops: CDR1 SGDLS, CDR2 YYNGEE. The CDR3 protein is CASSVVAGGPWYEQFF. The CDR3 nucleotides read TGTGCCAGCAGCGTAGTGGCGGGAGGGCCTTGGTATGAGCAGTTCTTC.

The J gene is TRBJ2-3, the V gene TRBV5-1; 7 nucleotides line up with TRBD2. J lost 3 bases, V lost 3 bases, and 7 bases had no gene match. Germline V lookup: CDR1 SGHRS, CDR2 YFSETQ. The CDR3 runs to 15 residues. The CDR3 region is CASSSASGGTDTQYF. CDR3 DNA: TGCGCCAGCAGCTCGGCTAGCGGTGGTACAGATACGCAGTATTTT.

The chain recombines TRBV28 with TRBJ2-6, with a weak D call TRBD1 (5 bases). The CDR3 runs 15 residues. V was shortened by 5 bases and J by 4 bases, with 12 bases between the two germline ends. Germline lookup yields CDR1 MDHEN and CDR2 SYDVKM. The CDR3 reads CASSTRRAGANVLTF. The DNA for the CDR3 is TGTGCCAGCAGTACCCGCAGGGCCGGGGCCAACGTCCTGACTTTC. Full variable domain (outside the CDR3, taken from reference TRBV28 and TRBJ2-6): DVKVTQSSRYLVKRTGEKVFLECVQDMDHENMFWYRQDPGLGLRLIYFSYDVKMKEKGDIPEGYSVSREKKERFSLILESASTNQTSMYLCASSTRRAGANVLTFGAGSRLTVL.

This clone was counted a single time. The V and J genes are TRBV6-6 and TRBJ2-7; 12 bases agree with TRBD2. V was pared by 2 bases and J by 2 bases, with 1 base of the junction left unmatched. This CDR3 contains 15 residues. Germline V lookup: CDR1 MNHNY, CDR2 SVGAGI (reference sequence). CDR3 protein: CASSYGLAGTYEQYF. DNA of the CDR3: TGTGCCAGCAGTTACGGACTAGCGGGAACCTACGAGCAGTACTTC.

The chain recombines TRBV5-6 with TRBJ2-3; a possible D gene is TRBD2 (5 bases). Germline CDR1 SGHDT, CDR2 YYEEEE. This CDR3 is built from 14 residues. The ends were cut back, 0 bases at V and 4 bases at J, with 9 bases in the middle. DNA for the CDR3: TGTGCCAGCAGCTTGGGGGCCGGGGCAGATACGCAGTATTTT. Protein: CASSLGAGADTQYF.

The rearrangement links TRBV4-1 to TRBJ2-7; D may be TRBD2 (5 bases). Germline V lookup: CDR1 MGHRA, CDR2 YSYEKL. The V and J ends lost 1 base and 4 bases respectively, with 17 bases between them. CDR3 length equals 16 residues. Written as DNA, the CDR3 is TGCGCCAGCAGCCAAGGGGTAGCAGCGGAAGCTTACGAGCAGTACTTC. Residues: CASSQGVAAEAYEQYF.

V usage is TRBV7-3 and J usage is TRBJ1-1, with 9 nucleotides matching TRBD1. This CDR3 comprises 14 residues. The ends lost 3 bases at V and 6 bases at J; junction bases unmatched: 5. Germline V CDR1 and CDR2: SGHTA, FQGTGA. CDR3 in DNA: TGTGCCAGCAGCTTGACAGGGGGTGAGGCTGAAGCTTTCTTT. The encoded protein is CASSLTGGEAEAFF.

The rearrangement uses TRBV19 and TRBJ1-1, with TRBD1 as a possible D gene (6 bases). Trimming left V 3 bases short and J 1 base short, with 9 bases between. From germline, CDR1 is LNHDA and CDR2 SQIVND (reference sequence). This CDR3 spans 14 amino acids. The CDR3 DNA reads TGTGCCAGTAGTATCAGGGGCCAGAACACTGAAGCTTTCTTT. It translates to CASSIRGQNTEAFF. The whole variable domain, remainder taken from reference TRBV19 and TRBJ1-1, is DGGITQSPKYLFRKEGQNVTLSCEQNLNHDAMYWYRQDPGQGLRLIYYSQIVNDFQKGDIAEGYSVSREKKESFPLTVTSAQKNPTAFYLCASSIRGQNTEAFFGQGTRLTVV.

Details on this clone: Additional DNA sequences in this sample encode the identical CDR3. This chain links TRBV9 with TRBJ1-2; TRBD1 aligns across 9 bases. The germline V gene encodes CDR1 SGDLS and CDR2 YYNGEE. V shed 3 bases, J shed 6 bases, and the junction held 6 bases outside the gene matches. The CDR3 covers 14 residues. In DNA form, the CDR3 reads TGTGCCAGCAGCGAGGGGACAGGGACGGATGGCTACACCTTC. It encodes CASSEGTGTDGYTF.

In the case of this clone: The junction differs from germline at one of its ends, possibly a read error. This chain joins TRBV9 and TRBJ2-7; D might be TRBD1 (5 bases). The CDR3 is 13 residues long. Looked up from germline, CDR1 is SGDLS and CDR2 is YYNGEE. This CDR3 is CASSEQNGALTPF. The CDR3 bases are TGTGCCAGCAGCGAGCAAAATGGGGCGCTCACCCCCTTC.

V is TRBV10-2 and J is TRBJ2-2; unclear D gene. The V end lost 6 bases, the J end lost 5 bases, and 7 bases lay between the germline ends. The CDR3 is 12 amino acids. Germline CDR1 is WSHSY and CDR2 is SAAADI. CDR3 loop: CASSLETGELFF. CDR3 nucleotides: TGCGCCAGCAGCCTCGAGACCGGGGAGCTGTTTTTT.

The chain combines TRBV5-4 with TRBJ2-5; 10 bases align to TRBD1. Looked up from germline, CDR1 is SGHNT and CDR2 is YYREEE (reference sequence). This CDR3 is built from 15 residues. The J segment lost 5 bases and the V segment lost 4 bases, leaving 8 bases of the junction unmatched. This CDR3 is CASSPAGTGDETQYF. DNA of the CDR3: TGTGCCAGCAGCCCTGCGGGGACAGGGGACGAGACCCAGTACTTC.

The chain has TRBV2 and TRBJ2-2, with D maybe TRBD2 (6 bases). Germline V gives CDR1 SNHLY, CDR2 FYNNEI. Trimming removed 5 bases at V and 3 bases at J, with 13 bases between. There are 15 residues in the CDR3. In DNA form, the CDR3 reads TGTGCCAGCAGTTCAAAACGGGGGTACACCGGGGAGCTGTTTTTT. Translation: CASSSKRGYTGELFF.

The sample holds a few counts of this clone. In DNA form, the CDR3 reads TGTGCCAGCAGCGTACTAGCGGGAGGGCCGAACACCGGGGAGCTGTTTTTT. It specifies CASSVLAGGPNTGELFF. The V gene is TRBV9, the J gene TRBJ2-2; 12 nucleotides align to TRBD2. Germline CDR1 SGDLS, CDR2 YYNGEE. The CDR3 loop spans 17 amino acids. V shed 1 base, J shed 0 bases, and the junction held 1 base outside the gene matches.

The chain employs TRBV25-1 and TRBJ2-1, with 9 bases matching TRBD1. Trimming removed 4 bases from V and 6 bases from J; junction bases left unmatched: 13. CDR3 length: 17 residues. In germline, CDR1 is MGHDK, CDR2 SYGVNS. CDR3 sequence reads: CASSVKPGQGYGNEQFF. DNA for the CDR3: TGTGCCAGCAGTGTCAAACCGGGACAGGGTTATGGCAATGAGCAGTTCTTC.

The V call is TRBV11-2, the J call TRBJ2-7, with 7 positions matching TRBD2. V shed 4 bases and J 2 bases; nucleotides not matched to a gene: 5. The CDR3 loop spans 14 amino acids. CDR1 and CDR2 from the germline V gene are SGHAT and FQNNGV. The CDR3: CASSWDYAAYEQYF. CDR3 in DNA: TGTGCCAGCAGCTGGGACTACGCCGCCTACGAGCAGTACTTC.

The chain uses TRBV6-5 and TRBJ2-7; 7 nucleotides line up with TRBD2. This CDR3 contains 14 residues. After removal of 7 bases from V and 5 bases from J, the junction contained 11 bases not matched to a gene. CDR1 is MNHEY, CDR2 SVGAGI, per germline. In DNA form, the CDR3 reads TGTGCCAGCACCCCTTTGGGGGGGTCCCACGAGCAGTACTTC. Translating it yields CASTPLGGSHEQYF.

This chain connects TRBV5-1 to TRBJ2-7, with a weak D call TRBD1 (6 bases). CDR3 size: 16 residues. Trimming took off 0 bases at V and 2 bases at J, with 15 bases between the two ends. Germline V gives CDR1 SGHRS, CDR2 YFSETQ. CDR3 region: CASSLGRWTATYEQYF. The DNA for the CDR3 is TGCGCCAGCAGCTTGGGGCGGTGGACAGCTACCTACGAGCAGTACTTC.

V and J are TRBV7-3 and TRBJ1-1, with 8 bases fitting TRBD1. CDR1 SGHTA and CDR2 FQGTGA come from the germline V gene. This CDR3 is built from 14 residues. V trimming: 5 bases; J trimming: 4 bases; junction bases outside the gene matches: 6. The CDR3 DNA reads as TGTGCCAGCAGCAAGACAGGGGTTGGCACTGAAGCTTTCTTT. It translates to CASSKTGVGTEAFF.

The chain has TRBV30 and TRBJ1-2; perhaps TRBD1 as D (6 bases). The CDR3 consists of 15 residues. Germline V gene lookup returns CDR1 GTSNPN and CDR2 SVGIG (reference sequence). V was pared by 2 bases and J by 1 base, with 14 bases between. The chain's CDR3 is CAWSPGTSNNYGYTF. CDR3 DNA: TGTGCCTGGAGTCCGGGGACATCCAATAACTATGGCTACACCTTC.

This chain connects TRBV11-2 to TRBJ2-7, with 7 bases aligning to TRBD1. J gave up 0 bases and V 10 bases, and 6 bases lay outside the gene matches. This CDR3 has 13 residues. Per germline, CDR1 SGHAT and CDR2 FQNNGV. The CDR3 here is CATLQGSSYEQYF. The CDR3 bases are TGTGCCACCTTACAGGGGTCCTCCTACGAGCAGTACTTC.

This clone was found a few times. The chain is built from TRBV15 and TRBJ2-7, with TRBD2 matching over 12 bases. The CDR3 extends over 17 amino acids. The junction had 6 bases not matched to a gene; V was cut back by 0 bases and J by 3 bases. From germline, CDR1 is LNHNV and CDR2 YYDKDF (reference sequence). Here the CDR3 reads CATSRDPPTSGSYEQYF. CDR3 nucleotide sequence: TGTGCCACCAGCAGAGATCCCCCGACTAGCGGGAGCTACGAGCAGTACTTC.

The rearrangement links TRBV28 to TRBJ1-2; D gene unclear. Germline V gene lookup returns CDR1 MDHEN and CDR2 SYDVKM. The germline V and J ends were trimmed by 2 bases and 8 bases, with 9 bases remaining between them. The CDR3 extends over 12 amino acids. Here the CDR3 DNA reads TGTGCCAGCAGTTTAAGAGGGCAAGGCTACACCTTC. This encodes CASSLRGQGYTF.

CDR3 sequence: CASSALTGGVNEQYF. CDR3 in DNA: TGTGCCAGCAGCGCCCTTACGGGAGGCGTGAACGAGCAGTACTTC. The genes are TRBV7-6 and TRBJ2-7, with 7 bases that match TRBD2. Germline CDR1 reads SGHVS; CDR2 reads FNYEAQ. The V gene end was trimmed by 5 bases and the J gene end by 5 bases; junction bases not matched to a gene: 12. This CDR3 has 15 residues.

This chain uses TRBV27 with TRBJ2-5, with 7 bases matching TRBD2. This CDR3 comprises 13 residues. Germline V gives CDR1 MNHEY, CDR2 SMNVEV (reference sequence). CDR3 residues: CARGEGFGETQYF. The CDR3 DNA reads as TGTGCACGGGGGGAGGGATTTGGGGAGACCCAGTACTTC.

The gene calls are TRBV28 and TRBJ1-1; D perhaps matches TRBD1 (6 bases). With 1 base removed from V and 4 bases from J, the gap between germline ends came to 10 bases. The CDR3 extends over 14 amino acids. Per germline, CDR1 MDHEN and CDR2 SYDVKM. The CDR3 DNA follows: TGTGCCAGCAGTTTATCAGGGGACGGCACTGAAGCTTTCTTT. This translates into CASSLSGDGTEAFF.

The sample holds a few counts of this clone. The V and J genes are TRBV28 and TRBJ2-2; 14 nucleotides agree with TRBD2. The CDR3 spans 22 residues. V trimming: 7 bases; J trimming: 4 bases; junction bases outside the gene matches: 23. CDR1 and CDR2 (germline): MDHEN, SYDVKM. In DNA form, the CDR3 reads TGTGCCAGCACTCCTCTGAGCGGACTAGCGGGAGGTTTGGGTGGGAGCACCGGGGAGCTGTTTTTT. The encoded protein is CASTPLSGLAGGLGGSTGELFF.

The rearrangement uses TRBV4-1 and TRBJ2-7; TRBD1 matches 10 bases. The CDR3 consists of 15 residues. V trimming: 4 bases; J trimming: 2 bases; junction bases outside the gene matches: 5. Looked up from germline, CDR1 is MGHRA and CDR2 is YSYEKL. Here the CDR3 reads CASSLRGQGTYEQYF. The CDR3 region has the DNA TGCGCCAGCAGCCTTCGGGGACAGGGGACCTACGAGCAGTACTTC.